These 8 T cell receptor beta chains were all obtained from the same sample, sequenced in a study of blood T cell repertoires in COVID-19. Here immunoSEQ multiplex PCR was the method, and the copy in TCRdb shows in-frame clones only, minus some. This repertoire shows about 44,000 clones, roughly 90% found once; its top ten account for approximately 23%. Sequencing input: peripheral blood. Receptor source: a woman older than 75 in a cohort sampled during active or convalescent COVID-19.

The chain recombines TRBV5-4 with TRBJ2-3, with 7 positions matching TRBD2. J lost 2 bases, V lost 5 bases, and 11 bases had no gene match. The length of the CDR3 is 16 residues. Germline values: CDR1 SGHNT, CDR2 YYREEE (reference sequence). The CDR3 bases are TGTGCCAGCAGACCCAGTGGCGGGGGACCCACAGATACGCAGTATTTT. This translates into CASRPSGGGPTDTQYF.

The CDR3, as DNA: TGTGCCAGCAGCTTGGCGCGGGGCGGGAGAGGTTACAATGAGCAGTTCTTC. This sequence encodes CASSLARGGRGYNEQFF. The rearrangement links TRBV5-4 to TRBJ2-1; TRBD2 agrees at 7 bases. Germline-derived CDR1 and CDR2 are SGHNT and YYREEE (reference sequence). J lost 4 bases, V lost 0 bases, and 10 bases had no gene match. The CDR3 sequence is 17 residues long.

The chain links TRBV4-3 to TRBJ1-2; 10 positions agree with TRBD1. Germline lookup yields CDR1 LGHNA and CDR2 YSLEER. V lost 2 bases and J lost 7; bases outside the gene matches: 10. CDR3 size: 16 residues. The CDR3 sequence is CASSQQWGQGKGGYTF. The CDR3 DNA is TGCGCCAGCAGCCAACAATGGGGACAGGGGAAGGGTGGCTACACCTTC.

The rearrangement joins TRBV11-2 to TRBJ2-1; 7 bases agree with TRBD1. V was pared by 3 bases and J by 7 bases, with 6 bases of the junction left unmatched. Germline V gene data show CDR1 as SGHAT and CDR2 as FQNNGV. The CDR3 length is 14 residues. CDR3 bases: TGTGCCAGCAGCTTTCCGGGACAGCTGAATGAGCAGTTCTTC. Encoded protein: CASSFPGQLNEQFF.

This clone was observed once. This chain joins TRBV7-9 and TRBJ1-6, with TRBD1 as a possible D gene (6 bases). CDR1 and CDR2 from the germline V gene are SEHNR and FQNEAQ (reference sequence). V was cut by 2 bases and J by 8 bases, with 10 bases left in between. The CDR3 runs 14 residues. The CDR3 bases are TGTGCCAGCAGCTTAAACAGGGCTGATTCACCCCTCCACTTT. It codes for CASSLNRADSPLHF.

A word on this clone: The sample has other DNA sequences that encode this CDR3 too. V and J are TRBV5-1 and TRBJ2-2, with D hard to call. The CDR3 runs to 14 residues. V dropped 1 base and J dropped 0 bases, with 4 bases sitting between them. Germline values: CDR1 SGHRS, CDR2 YFSETQ. The CDR3 here is CASSLSANTGELFF. For the CDR3, the DNA is TGCGCCAGCAGCTTGTCAGCGAACACCGGGGAGCTGTTTTTT.

The chain has TRBV19 and TRBJ1-5; D gene ambiguous. The CDR3 has 16 amino acids. Per the germline V gene, CDR1 is LNHDA and CDR2 is SQIVND (reference sequence). V lost 4 bases and J 1 base, leaving 14 bases between the germline ends. In DNA form, the CDR3 reads TGTGCCAGTAGTAGCCTCCGGGATGGAAGCAATCAGCCCCAGCATTTT. Translation: CASSSLRDGSNQPQHF.

The chain carries TRBV7-8 and TRBJ2-7; D gene unclear. CDR1 and CDR2 from the germline V gene are SGHVS and FQNEAQ. The CDR3 consists of 12 residues. V was trimmed by 5 bases and J by 2 bases, leaving 7 bases between them. CDR3 sequence reads: CASSLSTYEQYF. CDR3 in DNA: TGTGCCAGCAGCCTAAGCACCTACGAGCAGTACTTC.